This paragraph reports one T cell receptor beta chain. No antigen is known for it. The source of the sample is a study of blood T cells in healthy people across ages. PCR was performed a second time for about 7 to 11 cycles using a sample-barcoded 5' primer and a J-beta primer mix. With 12 random nucleotides, a template-switch adaptor tagged each individual cDNA molecule. TCRdb passed the 5' RACE reads through MiXCR, listing each CDR3 protein once. The sample shows about 830,000 distinct CDR3 sequences, 55% to 65% of them seen only once. Healthy Russian Caucasian donors spanned ages about 6 to 90 years. Points from the study as a whole: Any changes in expanded clonotypes were possibly confounded, as donor CMV status remained unknown.

The TCR originated in a man between 25 and 39 years old in good health. The sequenced sample was blood.

This CDR3 reads CAIRGSTDTQYF. The CDR3, as DNA: TGTGCCATCCGGGGGTCCACAGATACGCAGTATTTT. The chain carries TRBV6-6 and TRBJ2-3; D is possibly TRBD2 (6 bases). Between the trimmed V and J ends, which lost 10 bases and 2 bases, there was a span of 10 bases. Germline CDR1 reads MNHNY; CDR2 reads SVGAGI (reference sequence). The CDR3 length is 12 residues.